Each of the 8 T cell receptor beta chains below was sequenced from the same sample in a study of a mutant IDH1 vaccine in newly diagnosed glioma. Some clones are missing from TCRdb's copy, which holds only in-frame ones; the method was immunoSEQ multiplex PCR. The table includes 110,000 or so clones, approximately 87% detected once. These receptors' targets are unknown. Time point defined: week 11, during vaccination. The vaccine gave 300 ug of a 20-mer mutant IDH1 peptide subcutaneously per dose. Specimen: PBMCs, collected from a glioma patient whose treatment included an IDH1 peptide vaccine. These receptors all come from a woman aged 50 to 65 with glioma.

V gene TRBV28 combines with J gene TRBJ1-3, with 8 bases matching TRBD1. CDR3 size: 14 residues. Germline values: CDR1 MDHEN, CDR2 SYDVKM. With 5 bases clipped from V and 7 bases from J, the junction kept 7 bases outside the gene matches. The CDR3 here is CASSIPGQVNTIYF. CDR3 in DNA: TGTGCCAGCAGTATACCGGGACAGGTCAACACCATATATTTT. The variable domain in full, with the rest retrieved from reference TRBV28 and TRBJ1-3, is DVKVTQSSRYLVKRTGEKVFLECVQDMDHENMFWYRQDPGLGLRLIYFSYDVKMKEKGDIPEGYSVSREKKERFSLILESASTNQTSMYLCASSIPGQVNTIYFGEGSWLTVV.

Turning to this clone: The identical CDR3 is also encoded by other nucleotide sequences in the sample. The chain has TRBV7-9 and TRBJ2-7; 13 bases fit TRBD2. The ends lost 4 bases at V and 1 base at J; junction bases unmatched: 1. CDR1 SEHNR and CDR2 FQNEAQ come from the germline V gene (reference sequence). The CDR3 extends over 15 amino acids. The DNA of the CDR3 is TGTGCCAGCAGCTCGGGACTAGCGGGATCCTACGAGCAGTACTTC. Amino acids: CASSSGLAGSYEQYF. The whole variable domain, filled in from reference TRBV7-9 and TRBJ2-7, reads DTGVSQNPRHKITKRGQNVTFRCDPISEHNRLYWYRQTLGQGPEFLTYFQNEAQLEKSRLLSDRFSAERPKGSFSTLEIQRTEQGDSAMYLCASSSGLAGSYEQYFGPGTRLTVT.

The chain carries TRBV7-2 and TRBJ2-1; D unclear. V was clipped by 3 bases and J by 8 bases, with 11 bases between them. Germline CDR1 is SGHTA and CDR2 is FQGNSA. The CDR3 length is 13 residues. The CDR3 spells CASSLRSMDEQFF. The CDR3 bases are TGTGCCAGCAGCTTGAGGTCTATGGATGAGCAGTTCTTC.

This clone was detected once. The CDR3 sequence: CASSDFSYEQYF. CDR3 DNA: TGTGCCAGCAGTGACTTCTCCTACGAGCAGTACTTC. The chain has TRBV6-5 and TRBJ2-7; no reliable D call. This CDR3 spans 12 amino acids. Germline V gene sequence: CDR1 MNHEY, CDR2 SVGAGI. V was clipped by 5 bases and J by 0 bases, with 5 bases between them.

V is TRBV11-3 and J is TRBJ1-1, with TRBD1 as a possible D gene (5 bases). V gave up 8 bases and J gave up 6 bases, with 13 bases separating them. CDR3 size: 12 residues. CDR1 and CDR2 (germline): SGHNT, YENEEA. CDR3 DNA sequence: TGTGCCAGCGGGGACGGCCTTTCTGAAGCTTTCTTT. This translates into CASGDGLSEAFF.

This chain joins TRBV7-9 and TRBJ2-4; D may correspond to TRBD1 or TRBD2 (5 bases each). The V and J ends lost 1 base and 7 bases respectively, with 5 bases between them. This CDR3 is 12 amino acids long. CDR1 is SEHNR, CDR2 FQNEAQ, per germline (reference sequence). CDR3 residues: CASSLGDNIQYF. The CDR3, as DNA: TGTGCCAGCAGCTTAGGGGACAACATTCAGTACTTC.

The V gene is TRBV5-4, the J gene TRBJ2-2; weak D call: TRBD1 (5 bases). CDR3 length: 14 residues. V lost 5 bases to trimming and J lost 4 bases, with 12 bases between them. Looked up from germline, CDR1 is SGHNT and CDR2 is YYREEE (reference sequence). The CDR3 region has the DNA TGTGCCAGCAGACGCGACAGTTCCACCGGGGAGCTGTTTTTT. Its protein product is CASRRDSSTGELFF.

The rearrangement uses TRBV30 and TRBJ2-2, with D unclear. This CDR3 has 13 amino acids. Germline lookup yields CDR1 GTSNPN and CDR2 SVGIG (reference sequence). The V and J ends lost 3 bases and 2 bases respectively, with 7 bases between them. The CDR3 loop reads CAWRSTNTGELFF. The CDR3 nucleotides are TGTGCCTGGAGGAGCACCAACACCGGGGAGCTGTTTTTT.